The source of this T cell receptor beta chain is a study of CD8 T cells in cerebrospinal fluid in Alzheimer's disease (dated by TCRdb to 2020 to 2021). Looking at the study overall: To assess CSF T cell clonal expansion, the study used two single-cell approaches: plate-based nested PCR sequencing and droplet-based sequencing. This study tested whether clonally expanded T cells could be found in cerebrospinal fluid from healthy elderly individuals and from patients with neurodegenerative disease. The droplet-based CSF comparison of patients and controls included roughly 10 healthy controls (about 11,000 cells) and roughly 10 patients with MCI or Alzheimer's disease (more than 10,000 cells). CSF gene-expression analysis, which included Parkinson's disease patients, covered approximately 24 samples in total. On the study overall, not on this receptor specifically: In patients with MCI or Alzheimer's disease, the biggest CSF clone accounted for a larger percentage of TCRs than in controls. Only samples with detectable clones went into the overall clonality comparison: approximately eleven healthy, 5 MCI, 5 AD, and 6 PD. The EBV-specific clones were neither the most highly expanded clones nor enriched among patients. It was cautioned by the authors that a causal link between EBV and Alzheimer's disease is not established by the detection of EBV-specific TCRs in CSF. In pooled data, a highly expanded clone (at least 3% of TCRs) was found in 1 of 10 healthy subjects versus most of the 6 Alzheimer's patients.

All participants were free of acute infectious disease and in good physical condition. Neurodegeneration in patients was confirmed with biomarkers including neurofilament, amyloid-beta and tau. For droplet-based sequencing, live CSF cells were sorted with a live/dead marker. CSF was obtained by lumbar puncture, and immune cells were pelleted by centrifugation at 300g. CSF samples were inspected for red blood cells, and any blood-contaminated sample was excluded. CSF cells were cryopreserved in freezing medium, frozen overnight at -80 °C, and then stored in liquid nitrogen. CSF samples were stored for less than six months before analysis. This clonotype ranks as medium-sized (0.01 to 0.1%) by frequency alone, as no count is recorded. This receptor's antigen is unknown. The protocol used for the library was 10x single-cell sequencing. CSF cells were profiled with 10X Genomics single-cell V(D)J and 5' gene-expression libraries. CSF single-cell TCR libraries were sequenced on an Illumina NextSeq550. In the original analysis: After V(D)J reads were mapped to the vdj-GRCh38 alts ensemble 2.0.0 reference, the Cell Ranger vdj pipeline was used to analyse the reads. Clonotypes were defined as cell barcodes sharing the same set of productive CDR3 nucleotide sequences. To connect clonality with transcriptional profiles, clonotype information was added to the gene-expression metadata in Seurat v3.0. Exclusion was applied to CSF cells with more than 1,800 genes, more than 7,500 UMIs or more than 10% mitochondrial reads. CDR3-beta sequences were compared against VDJdb to identify TCRs with known antigen specificity. Network analysis of clone sharing used the R package qgraph and included only TCRs with complete alpha and beta chains. TCRdb reprocessed the reads, so every CDR3 protein sequence counts as one entry and DNA is not shown. The V and J calls and clone size are TCRdb's, not the authors'. Per the sample table, the count is about 1,500 distinct CDR3 sequences. 5.6% of the sample is in the top ten clones.

Measured from the cysteine to the phenylalanine, the CDR3 is 14 residues long. DNA was not recorded. The germline V gene specifies LGHNT as CDR1 and FRNRAP as CDR2. The TCR was taken from a human donor with Alzheimer's disease. The chain is assembled from TRBV12-5 and TRBJ2-5; the D call of TRBD2 rests on TCRdb alone, since no DNA is present to check it. The specimen sequenced was cerebrospinal fluid. The CDR3 loop reads CASGPGLFQETQYF.